Presented here are 27 T cell receptor beta chains from one specimen sequenced in a study of CD8 T cells in Susac syndrome. It was with random hexamers that 0.5 to 1 ug RNA was reverse transcribed. TCRdb redid the calling of the immunoSEQ multiplex PCR reads with MiXCR, one entry per CDR3 protein. The sample holds roughly 120,000 distinct CDR3 sequences; over 90% are singletons and the top ten take roughly 0.3%. The sequencing input was CD8+ T cells from PBMCs. Receptor source: a human donor with multiple sclerosis.

This chain joins TRBV20-1 and TRBJ1-1, with D possibly matching TRBD1 (5 bases). This CDR3 contains 15 residues. The V and J ends lost 4 bases and 1 base respectively, with 16 bases between them. Germline assignment: CDR1 DFQATT and CDR2 SNEGSKA (reference sequence). The CDR3 reads CSATPSTTGNTEAFF. The CDR3 DNA reads TGCAGTGCTACCCCCTCTACTACAGGGAACACTGAAGCTTTCTTT.

V usage is TRBV9 and J usage is TRBJ2-7; D may be TRBD1 (6 bases). The germline gives CDR1 SGDLS, CDR2 YYNGEE. Trimming took off 3 bases at V and 2 bases at J, with 12 bases between the two ends. There are 14 residues in the CDR3. CDR3: CASSGGRTAYEQYF. The CDR3 DNA follows: TGTGCCAGCAGCGGGGGACGGACAGCCTACGAGCAGTACTTC.

This chain uses TRBV7-9 with TRBJ2-1, with 12 bases fitting TRBD2. After removal of 5 bases from V and 7 bases from J, the junction contained 6 bases not matched to a gene. This CDR3 region has 15 residues. Germline CDR1 is SEHNR and CDR2 is FQNEAQ (reference sequence). The CDR3 here is CASSPVGLAGNEQFF. The DNA of the CDR3 is TGTGCCAGCAGCCCAGTAGGACTAGCGGGGAATGAGCAGTTCTTC.

V and J are TRBV29-1 and TRBJ1-1; 7 nucleotides agree with TRBD1. The CDR3 is made up of 17 amino acids. Germline-derived CDR1 and CDR2 are SQVTM and ANQGSEA. V was pared by 6 bases and J by 0 bases, with 16 bases of the junction left unmatched. As DNA, the CDR3 is TGCAGCGTCCGGGGGGGGGACAGTCCCAATTTGAACACTGAAGCTTTCTTT. This translates into CSVRGGDSPNLNTEAFF. The whole variable domain, filled in from reference TRBV29-1 and TRBJ1-1, reads SAVISQKPSRDICQRGTSLTIQCQVDSQVTMMFWYRQQPGQSLTLIATANQGSEATYESGFVIDKFPISRPNLTFSTLTVSNMSPEDSSIYLCSVRGGDSPNLNTEAFFGQGTRLTVV.

The chain uses TRBV13 and TRBJ2-4, with 10 bases matching TRBD1. This CDR3 is built from 16 residues. Germline V CDR1 and CDR2: PRHDT, FYEKMQ (reference sequence). V shed 5 bases and J 2 bases; nucleotides not matched to a gene: 6. CDR3 residues: CASSARTGGTKNIQYF. CDR3 DNA sequence: TGTGCCAGCAGCGCCCGGACAGGGGGGACCAAAAACATTCAGTACTTC.

CDR3 sequence reads: CASRYGAEAFF. CDR3 DNA sequence: TGCGCCAGCAGATATGGGGCTGAAGCTTTCTTT. The V call is TRBV5-1, the J call TRBJ1-1; no definite D call. Germline V CDR1 and CDR2: SGHRS, YFSETQ. The CDR3 has 11 residues. Trimming removed 5 bases from V and 6 bases from J, with 8 bases in between.

V is TRBV12-3 or TRBV12-4 and J is TRBJ2-7; D is ambiguous. V was cut by 3 bases and J by 2 bases, with 5 bases left in between. There are 12 residues in the CDR3. CDR3 nucleotides: TGTGCCAGCAGTTTGCAGACCTACGAGCAGTACTTC. The encoded protein is CASSLQTYEQYF.

This sequence joins TRBV29-1 and TRBJ1-3; TRBD1 agrees at 8 bases. The CDR3 spans 14 residues. Germline trimming cut 4 bases from V and 4 bases from J; bases unmatched to any gene: 6. Germline assignment: CDR1 SQVTM and CDR2 ANQGSEA. This CDR3 reads CSVVGQGPGNTIYF. DNA for the CDR3: TGCAGCGTTGTTGGACAGGGCCCAGGAAACACCATATATTTT.

V usage is TRBV6-4 and J usage is TRBJ1-6, with unresolved D. The CDR3 runs to 12 residues. V lost 2 bases to trimming and J lost 14 bases, with 10 bases between them. Germline CDR1 is MRHNA and CDR2 is SNTAGT. CDR3 sequence (DNA): TGTGCCAGCAGTGACCCGAGTATGACCCTCCACTTT. It translates to CASSDPSMTLHF.

The rearrangement uses TRBV20-1 and TRBJ2-1, with a tentative D call TRBD2 (5 bases). CDR1 and CDR2 from the germline V gene are DFQATT and SNEGSKA (reference sequence). The CDR3 sequence is 15 residues long. V lost 0 bases to trimming and J lost 9 bases, with 18 bases between them. CDR3 sequence: CSARDETRDPREQFF. In DNA form, the CDR3 reads TGCAGTGCTAGAGATGAAACTAGAGACCCACGTGAGCAGTTCTTC.

The chain employs TRBV29-1 and TRBJ2-2; 9 bases fit TRBD1. The CDR3 runs to 12 residues. Losses at the gene ends were 5 bases for V and 6 bases for J; bases not matched to a gene: 1. Germline V gives CDR1 SQVTM, CDR2 ANQGSEA. Written as DNA, the CDR3 is TGCAGCGTTCGACAGGGGGCCGGGGAGCTGTTTTTT. Translated: CSVRQGAGELFF.

The chain couples TRBV5-1 to TRBJ2-3; the D is unclear. Trimming removed 2 bases from V and 0 bases from J, with 7 bases in between. The CDR3 consists of 14 residues. Germline V lookup: CDR1 SGHRS, CDR2 YFSETQ. The CDR3 region is CASSFGLSTDTQYF. CDR3 nucleotide sequence: TGCGCCAGCAGCTTCGGGCTGAGCACAGATACGCAGTATTTT.

This sequence joins TRBV21-1 and TRBJ2-7. TRBV21-1 is flagged as a pseudogene. The CDR3 sequence is 14 residues long. The CDR3 region is CASSKVERHYEQYV. DNA of the CDR3: TGTGCCAGCAGCAAAGTCGAGAGACACTACGAGCAGTACGTC.

The rearrangement uses TRBV7-2 and TRBJ2-2, with TRBD2 as a possible D gene (6 bases). The CDR3 length is 17 residues. V lost 5 bases and J lost 2, with 18 bases in between. Germline CDR1 is SGHTA and CDR2 is FQGNSA. The CDR3 region has the DNA TGTGCCAGCAGCCCGCGGGTCGGGACTGTCAACACCGGGGAGCTGTTTTTT. This encodes CASSPRVGTVNTGELFF.

This clonotype was counted between two and nine times. The chain has TRBV12-3 or TRBV12-4 and TRBJ2-3; D remains unclear. V lost 3 bases to trimming and J lost 0 bases, with 4 bases between them. This CDR3 comprises 13 residues. CDR3 bases: TGTGCCAGCAGTTTGACTAGCACAGATACGCAGTATTTT. It is translated as CASSLTSTDTQYF.

The chain is built from TRBV4-1 and TRBJ1-6; 10 nucleotides align to TRBD1. This CDR3 is 13 amino acids long. The ends lost 8 bases at V and 10 bases at J; junction bases unmatched: 5. Germline V CDR1 and CDR2: MGHRA, YSYEKL. The CDR3 nucleotides read TGCGCCAGCTCCGGGACAGGGGTCTCACCCCTCCACTTT. Amino acid sequence: CASSGTGVSPLHF.

The count of this clonotype is one. CDR3 amino acids: CASSYPRRTGGHEQFF. The CDR3 nucleotides read TGTGCCAGCAGTTACCCGAGGAGGACAGGGGGCCATGAGCAGTTCTTC. This chain joins TRBV6-5 and TRBJ2-1, with TRBD1 matching over 11 bases. Germline CDR1 MNHEY, CDR2 SVGAGI. The CDR3 spans 16 residues. Losses at the gene ends were 2 bases for V and 8 bases for J; bases not matched to a gene: 8.

The rearrangement uses TRBV12-3 or TRBV12-4 and TRBJ2-2, with 12 positions matching TRBD2. This CDR3 is 16 amino acids long. V lost 11 bases, J lost 4 bases, and 11 bases stayed unmatched. CDR3 nucleotides: TGTGCCTTAAATCCGGCTAGCGGGAGGGTCACCGGGGAGCTGTTTTTT. Amino acid sequence: CALNPASGRVTGELFF.

This clonotype showed up just once. The chain employs TRBV7-9 and TRBJ2-5; TRBD1 matches at 10 bases. The CDR3 runs 14 residues. J lost 5 bases, V lost 6 bases, and 6 bases had no gene match. Looked up from germline, CDR1 is SEHNR and CDR2 is FQNEAQ (reference sequence). The CDR3 sequence: CASRGTGVVETQYF. The CDR3 nucleotides are TGTGCCAGCAGGGGGACAGGGGTCGTTGAGACCCAGTACTTC.

The CDR3, as DNA: TGTGCCAGCAGCCTCGGACCGGCAAGAACAGATACGCAGTATTTT. Translation: CASSLGPARTDTQYF. The chain uses TRBV6-2 or TRBV6-3 and TRBJ2-3; D is unclear. The CDR3 extends over 15 amino acids. From germline, CDR1 is MNHEY and CDR2 SVGEGT. Trimming removed 6 bases at V and 3 bases at J, with 16 bases between.

The chain carries TRBV12-3 or TRBV12-4 and TRBJ2-3, with a tentative D call TRBD1 (5 bases). The germline V and J ends were trimmed by 3 bases and 4 bases, with 8 bases remaining between them. The CDR3 length is 13 residues. The CDR3 region is CASSFQGPDTQYF. The CDR3 DNA reads TGTGCCAGCAGTTTTCAGGGCCCAGATACGCAGTATTTT.

The CDR3 loop is CSAPPVGPQETQYF. The CDR3 region has the DNA TGCAGTGCTCCCCCGGTCGGACCTCAAGAGACCCAGTACTTC. V usage is TRBV20-1 and J usage is TRBJ2-5, with D uncertain. The germline V gene encodes CDR1 DFQATT and CDR2 SNEGSKA (reference sequence). The CDR3 covers 14 residues. Trimming left V 5 bases short and J 2 bases short, with 15 bases between.

The chain uses TRBV7-9 and TRBJ2-5, with 8 bases that match TRBD1. CDR1 and CDR2 from the germline V gene are SEHNR and FQNEAQ (reference sequence). The CDR3 is 14 residues long. V lost 6 bases and J lost 5; bases outside the gene matches: 8. The CDR3: CASSLTGVGETQYF. The CDR3 DNA is TGTGCCAGCAGTTTGACAGGGGTTGGGGAGACCCAGTACTTC.

The rearrangement links TRBV24-1 to TRBJ2-2; 9 positions agree with TRBD1. CDR3 size: 16 residues. V dropped 7 bases and J dropped 0; count of bases not matched to a gene: 5. Germline V gene data show CDR1 as KGHDR and CDR2 as SFDVKD. CDR3 DNA: TGTGCCACCAGCGAGAGACAGGGGGCGAACACCGGGGAGCTGTTTTTT. This translates into CATSERQGANTGELFF.

This clonotype occurred once. The chain has TRBV4-1 and TRBJ2-5; D gene ambiguous. The germline V gene has CDR1 MGHRA and CDR2 YSYEKL. The ends were cut back, 1 base at V and 5 bases at J, with 17 bases in the middle. CDR3 length: 16 residues. CDR3 residues: CASSQASGPRAETQYF. The DNA of the CDR3 is TGCGCCAGCAGCCAAGCATCCGGGCCACGGGCGGAGACCCAGTACTTC.

This clonotype was observed once. V usage is TRBV7-3 and J usage is TRBJ2-2; 7 nucleotides line up with TRBD1. Germline loops: CDR1 SGHTA, CDR2 FQGTGA. The CDR3 is 12 residues long. With 7 bases clipped from V and 6 bases from J, the junction kept 2 bases outside the gene matches. The CDR3 spells CASNRGSGELFF. CDR3 DNA sequence: TGTGCCAGCAACAGGGGATCCGGGGAGCTGTTTTTT.

J is TRBJ2-3 and V is TRBV18; 8 bases fit TRBD1. The CDR3 is 16 residues long. V shed 3 bases and J 3 bases; nucleotides not matched to a gene: 8. Germline values: CDR1 KGHSH, CDR2 LQKENI. CDR3 sequence reads: CASSPSMDRVTDTQYF. In DNA, the CDR3 is TGTGCCAGCTCACCCTCGATGGACAGGGTAACAGATACGCAGTATTTT.